This entry describes one T cell receptor beta chain. The antigen is not known. The data originate from a study of cytotoxic CD8 clonotypes in ibrutinib-treated CLL. Background on the study: Responses: roughly 25 partial, 2 complete; after median around 64 months, about 15 stayed remitted, some twelve progressed. After a median 12 months on treatment (6 to 36), response samples were drawn. There were, on average, over 250,000 productive templates and around 94,000 productive rearrangements per sample.

CDR3 length: 13 residues. The germline CDR1 and CDR2 sequences are SGHAT and FQNNGV. V was pared by 1 base and J by 15 bases, with 16 bases between. Profiling relied on immunoSEQ multiplex PCR, and the TCRdb table lists in-frame clones only, not all of them. Among hundreds of thousands of clones listed, 79% were seen once. General study results and limits: Upon ibrutinib response clonality rose, and upon progression it fell back toward baseline.

V gene TRBV11-2 combines with J gene TRBJ2-1, with a weak D call TRBD2 (5 bases). Sequencing was performed on PBMCs, taken after 12 months of ibrutinib treatment. This clonotype was obtained from a human donor with chronic lymphocytic leukemia. CDR3 bases: TGTGCCAGCAGCTTAGTGAGGGCAGACTTTCCGTTCTTC. As protein: CASSLVRADFPFF.